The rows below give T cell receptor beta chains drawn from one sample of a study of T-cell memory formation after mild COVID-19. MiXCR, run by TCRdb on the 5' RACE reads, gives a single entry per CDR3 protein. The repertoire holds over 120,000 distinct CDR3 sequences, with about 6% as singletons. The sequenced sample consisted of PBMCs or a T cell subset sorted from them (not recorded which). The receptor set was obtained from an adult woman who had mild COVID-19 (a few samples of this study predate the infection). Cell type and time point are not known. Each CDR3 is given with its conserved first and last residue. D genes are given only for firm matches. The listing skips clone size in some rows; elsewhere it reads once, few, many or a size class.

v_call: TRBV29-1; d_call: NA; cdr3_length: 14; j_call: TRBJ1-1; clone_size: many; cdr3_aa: CSVEEGGMGTEAFF; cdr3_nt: TGCAGCGTTGAAGAGGGAGGGATGGGCACTGAAGCTTTCTTT
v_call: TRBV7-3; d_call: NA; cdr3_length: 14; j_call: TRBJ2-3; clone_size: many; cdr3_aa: CASSIQGSTDTQYF; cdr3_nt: TGTGCCAGCAGCATACAGGGCAGCACAGATACGCAGTATTTT
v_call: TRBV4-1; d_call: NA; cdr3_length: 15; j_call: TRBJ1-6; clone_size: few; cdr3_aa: CASSHQGLAESPLHF; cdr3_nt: TGCGCCAGCAGCCACCAGGGACTTGCGGAATCACCCCTCCACTTT
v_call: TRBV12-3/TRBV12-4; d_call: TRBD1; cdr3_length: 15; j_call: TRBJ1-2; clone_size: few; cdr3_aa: CASSSRDSKNYGYTF; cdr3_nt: TGTGCCAGCAGTTCCCGGGACAGCAAAAACTATGGCTACACCTTC
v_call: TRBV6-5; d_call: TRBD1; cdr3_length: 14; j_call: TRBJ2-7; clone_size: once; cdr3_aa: CASSHGPGGYEQYF; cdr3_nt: TGTGCCAGCAGTCACGGGCCAGGGGGCTACGAGCAGTACTTC
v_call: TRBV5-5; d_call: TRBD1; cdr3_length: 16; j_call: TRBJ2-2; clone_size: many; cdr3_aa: CASSRQGILNTGELFF; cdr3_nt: TGTGCCAGCAGCCGACAGGGGATCCTGAACACCGGGGAGCTGTTTTTT
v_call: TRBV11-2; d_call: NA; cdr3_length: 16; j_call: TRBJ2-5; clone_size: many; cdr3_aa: CASSFVTGTTQETQYF; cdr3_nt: TGTGCCAGCAGCTTTGTAACCGGGACAACCCAAGAGACCCAGTACTTC
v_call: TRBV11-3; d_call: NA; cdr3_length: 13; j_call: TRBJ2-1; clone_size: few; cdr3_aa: CASSFGDYNEQFF; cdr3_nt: TGTGCCAGCAGCTTCGGCGACTACAATGAGCAGTTCTTC
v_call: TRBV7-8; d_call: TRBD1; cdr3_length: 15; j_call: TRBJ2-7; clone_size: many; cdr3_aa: CASSSYRTGTYEQYF; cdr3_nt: TGTGCCAGCAGCTCATACCGGACAGGAACCTACGAGCAGTACTTC
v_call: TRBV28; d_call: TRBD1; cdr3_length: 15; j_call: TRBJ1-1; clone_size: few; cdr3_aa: CASVTGGASLTEAFF; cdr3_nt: TGTGCCAGCGTCACAGGGGGCGCGAGTCTCACTGAAGCTTTCTTT
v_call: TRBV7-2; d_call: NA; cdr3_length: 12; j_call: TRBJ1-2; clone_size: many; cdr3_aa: CASSLTFYGYTF; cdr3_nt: TGTGCCAGCAGCTTAACTTTCTATGGCTACACCTTC
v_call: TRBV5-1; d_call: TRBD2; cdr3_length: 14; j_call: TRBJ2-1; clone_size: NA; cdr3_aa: CASSTRTSGNEQFF; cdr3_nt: TGCGCCAGCAGCACCCGGACTAGCGGAAATGAGCAGTTCTTC
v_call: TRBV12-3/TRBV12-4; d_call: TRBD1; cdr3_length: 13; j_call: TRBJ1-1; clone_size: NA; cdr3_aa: CASSWDRATEAFF; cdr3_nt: TGTGCCAGCAGTTGGGACAGGGCCACTGAAGCTTTCTTT
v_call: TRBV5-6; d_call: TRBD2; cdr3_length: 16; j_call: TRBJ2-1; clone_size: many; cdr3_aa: CAISATSVWVLNEQFF; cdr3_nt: TGTGCCATCAGCGCTACTAGCGTGTGGGTCCTAAATGAGCAGTTCTTC
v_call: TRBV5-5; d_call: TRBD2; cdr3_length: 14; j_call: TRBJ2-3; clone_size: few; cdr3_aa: CASSLVSGSGTQYF; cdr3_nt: TGTGCCAGCAGCTTGGTTAGCGGGAGTGGTACGCAGTATTTT
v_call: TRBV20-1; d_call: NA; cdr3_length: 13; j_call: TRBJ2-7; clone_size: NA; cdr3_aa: CSALLRNNYEQYF; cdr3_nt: TGCAGTGCCCTCCTAAGGAACAACTACGAGCAGTACTTC
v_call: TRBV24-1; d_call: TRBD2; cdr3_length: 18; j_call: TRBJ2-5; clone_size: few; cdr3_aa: CATSDVAGGLGGRETQYF; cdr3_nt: TGTGCCACCAGTGATGTTGCGGGGGGCCTAGGAGGCCGGGAGACCCAGTACTTC
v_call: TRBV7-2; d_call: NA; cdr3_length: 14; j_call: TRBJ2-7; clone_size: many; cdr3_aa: CASRIGGPEYEQYF; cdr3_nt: TGTGCCAGCAGGATAGGGGGGCCAGAATACGAGCAGTACTTC
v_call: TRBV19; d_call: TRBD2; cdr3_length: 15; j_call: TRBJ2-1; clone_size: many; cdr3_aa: CASSLRTSGGRGQFF; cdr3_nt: TGTGCCAGTAGCCTCAGGACTAGCGGGGGTCGAGGGCAGTTCTTC
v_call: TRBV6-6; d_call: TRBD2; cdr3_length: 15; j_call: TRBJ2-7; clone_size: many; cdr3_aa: CASRMTSGGHYEQYF; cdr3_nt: TGTGCCAGCAGAATGACTAGCGGGGGGCACTACGAGCAGTACTTC
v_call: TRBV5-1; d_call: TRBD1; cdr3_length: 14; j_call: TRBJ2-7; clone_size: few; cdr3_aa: CASSSRTGESEQYF; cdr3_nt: TGCGCCAGCAGCTCCCGGACAGGAGAGAGCGAGCAGTACTTC
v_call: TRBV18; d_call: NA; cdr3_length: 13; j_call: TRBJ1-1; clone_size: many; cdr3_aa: CASSLLTGFDAFF; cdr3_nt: TGTGCCAGCTCACTTCTCACAGGGTTTGACGCTTTCTTT
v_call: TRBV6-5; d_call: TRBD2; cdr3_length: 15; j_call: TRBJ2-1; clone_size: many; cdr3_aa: CASSRRLAGTDEQFF; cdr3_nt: TGTGCCAGCAGTCGAAGACTAGCGGGGACGGATGAGCAGTTCTTC
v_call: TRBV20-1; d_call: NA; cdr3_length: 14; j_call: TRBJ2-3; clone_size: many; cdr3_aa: CSARAGSSTDTQYF; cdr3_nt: TGCAGTGCTAGGGCAGGCTCCAGCACAGATACGCAGTATTTT
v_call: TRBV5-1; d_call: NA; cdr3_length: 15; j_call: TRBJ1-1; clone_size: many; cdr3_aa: CASSIGTKLNTEAFF; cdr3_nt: TGCGCCAGCAGCATCGGGACAAAACTAAACACTGAAGCTTTCTTT
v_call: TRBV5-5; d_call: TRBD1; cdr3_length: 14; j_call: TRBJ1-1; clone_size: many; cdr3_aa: CASSLGTGHTEAFF; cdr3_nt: TGTGCCAGCAGCTTGGGGACAGGGCACACTGAAGCTTTCTTT
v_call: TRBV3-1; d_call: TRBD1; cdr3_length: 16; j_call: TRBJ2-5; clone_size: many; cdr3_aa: CASSQIWDSLQETQYF; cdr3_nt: TGTGCCAGCAGCCAAATATGGGACAGCCTCCAAGAGACCCAGTACTTC
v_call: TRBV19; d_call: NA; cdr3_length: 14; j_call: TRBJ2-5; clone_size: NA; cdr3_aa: CASSPAAVQETQYF; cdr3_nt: TGTGCCAGTAGTCCCGCAGCGGTCCAAGAGACCCAGTACTTC
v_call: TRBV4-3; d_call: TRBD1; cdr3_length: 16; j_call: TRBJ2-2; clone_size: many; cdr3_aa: CASSQWGTGNTGELFF; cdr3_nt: TGCGCCAGCAGCCAATGGGGGACAGGGAACACCGGGGAGCTGTTTTTT
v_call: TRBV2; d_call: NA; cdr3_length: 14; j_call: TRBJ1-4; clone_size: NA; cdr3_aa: CASSIGQGVGKLFF; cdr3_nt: TGTGCCAGCAGTATAGGACAAGGAGTTGGAAAACTGTTTTTT
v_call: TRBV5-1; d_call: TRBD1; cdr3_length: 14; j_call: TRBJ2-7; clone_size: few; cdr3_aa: CASSLRQGAYEQYF; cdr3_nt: TGCGCCAGCAGCTTGCGGCAGGGGGCCTACGAGCAGTACTTC
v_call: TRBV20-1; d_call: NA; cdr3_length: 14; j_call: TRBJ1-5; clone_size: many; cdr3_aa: CSARVGSSNQPQHF; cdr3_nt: TGCAGTGCTAGAGTTGGCAGTAGCAATCAGCCCCAGCATTTT
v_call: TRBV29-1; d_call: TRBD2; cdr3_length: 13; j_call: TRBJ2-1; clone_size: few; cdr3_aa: CSVPTRTSAEQFF; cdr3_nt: TGCAGCGTTCCCACGAGGACTAGCGCGGAGCAGTTCTTC
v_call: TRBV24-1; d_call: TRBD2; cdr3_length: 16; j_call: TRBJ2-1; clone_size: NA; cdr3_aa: CATSDFLAGGSNEQFF; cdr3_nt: TGTGCCACCAGTGATTTCCTAGCGGGAGGAAGCAATGAGCAGTTCTTC
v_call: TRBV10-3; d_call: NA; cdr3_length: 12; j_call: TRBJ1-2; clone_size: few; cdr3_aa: CAISVGFYGYTF; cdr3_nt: TGTGCCATCAGTGTTGGGTTCTATGGCTACACCTTC
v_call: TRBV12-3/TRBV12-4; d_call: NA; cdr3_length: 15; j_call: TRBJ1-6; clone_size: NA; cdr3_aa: CASSFLRPRGSPLHF; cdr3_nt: TGTGCCAGCAGTTTTTTGCGGCCGAGGGGTTCACCCCTCCACTTT
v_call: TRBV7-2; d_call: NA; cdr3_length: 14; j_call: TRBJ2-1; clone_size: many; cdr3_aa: CASSSSHKGLEQFF; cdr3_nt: TGTGCCAGCAGCTCTTCCCACAAGGGGTTGGAGCAGTTCTTC
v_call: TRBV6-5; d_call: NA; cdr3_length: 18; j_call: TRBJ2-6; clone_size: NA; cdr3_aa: CASSYLLLVLAGANVLTF; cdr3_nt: TGTGCCAGCAGTTACTTGTTACTAGTCCTCGCTGGGGCCAACGTCCTGACTTTC
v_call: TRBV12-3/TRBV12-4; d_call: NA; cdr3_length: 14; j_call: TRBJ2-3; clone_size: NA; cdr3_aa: CASSSRGAGDTQYF; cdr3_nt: TGTGCCAGCAGTTCGAGGGGGGCAGGGGATACGCAGTATTTT
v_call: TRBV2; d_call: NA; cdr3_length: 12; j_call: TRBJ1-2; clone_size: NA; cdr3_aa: CASRGLVEGYTF; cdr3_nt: TGTGCCAGCAGGGGACTGGTTGAGGGCTACACCTTC
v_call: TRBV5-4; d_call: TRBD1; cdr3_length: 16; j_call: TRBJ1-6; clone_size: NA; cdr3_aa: CASSLEGGRMGSPLHF; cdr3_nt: TGTGCCAGCAGCTTGGAAGGGGGCCGGATGGGTTCACCCCTCCACTTT
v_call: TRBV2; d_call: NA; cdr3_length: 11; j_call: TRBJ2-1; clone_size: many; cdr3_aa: CASGRVGEQFF; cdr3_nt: TGTGCCAGCGGCAGGGTAGGTGAGCAGTTCTTC
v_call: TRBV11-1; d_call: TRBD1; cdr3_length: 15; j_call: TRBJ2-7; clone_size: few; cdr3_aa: CASSLRGPEIYEQYF; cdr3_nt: TGTGCCAGCAGCCTCAGGGGGCCGGAGATCTACGAGCAGTACTTC
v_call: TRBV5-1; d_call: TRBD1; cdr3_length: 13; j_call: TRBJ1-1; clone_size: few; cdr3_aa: CASSFTGDTEAFF; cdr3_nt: TGCGCCAGCAGCTTTACAGGGGACACTGAAGCTTTCTTT
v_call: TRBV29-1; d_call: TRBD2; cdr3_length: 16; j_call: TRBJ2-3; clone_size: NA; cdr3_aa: CSVEFGTSGRKDTQYF; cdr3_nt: TGCAGCGTTGAATTCGGGACTAGCGGGAGGAAAGATACGCAGTATTTT
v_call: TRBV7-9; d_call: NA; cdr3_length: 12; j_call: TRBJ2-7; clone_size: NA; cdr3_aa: CASSPRLYEQYF; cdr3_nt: TGTGCCAGCAGCCCTCGGTTGTACGAGCAGTACTTC
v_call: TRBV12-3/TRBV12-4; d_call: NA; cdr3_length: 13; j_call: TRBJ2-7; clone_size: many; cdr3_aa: CASSLRSRGEQYF; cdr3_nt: TGTGCCAGCAGTTTACGGAGCCGGGGCGAGCAGTACTTC